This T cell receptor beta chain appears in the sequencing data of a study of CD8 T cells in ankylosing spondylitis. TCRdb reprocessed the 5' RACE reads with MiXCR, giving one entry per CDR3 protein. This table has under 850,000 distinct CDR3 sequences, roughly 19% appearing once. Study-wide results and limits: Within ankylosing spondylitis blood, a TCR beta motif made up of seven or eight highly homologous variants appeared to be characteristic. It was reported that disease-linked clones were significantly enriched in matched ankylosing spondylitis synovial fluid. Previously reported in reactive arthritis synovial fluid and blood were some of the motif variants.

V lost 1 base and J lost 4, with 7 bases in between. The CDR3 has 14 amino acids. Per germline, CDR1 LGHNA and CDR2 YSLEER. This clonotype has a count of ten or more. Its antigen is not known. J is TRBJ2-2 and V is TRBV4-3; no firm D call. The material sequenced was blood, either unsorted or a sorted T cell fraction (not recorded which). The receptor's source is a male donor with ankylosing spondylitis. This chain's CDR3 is CASSQGSITGELFF. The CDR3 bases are TGCGCCAGCAGCCAAGGGTCCATCACCGGGGAGCTGTTTTTT.